The T cell receptor (beta chain) described here comes from a study of cytomegalovirus exposure and HLA in healthy donors. Study findings and constraints: What a later analysis reportedly showed was that an Asian-associated ancestry cluster had fewer N-insertions than the roughly 720-donor mean.

Both 60 Vbeta primers and 13 Jbeta primers went into the PCR. This table comes from immunoSEQ multiplex PCR, and its TCRdb copy is limited to in-frame clones, with some not included. The top ten clones hold 1.5% to 2% of a sample with about 180,000 clones, around 77% of them seen once. In the case of this clone: Its antigen remains unidentified.

This CDR3 spans 11 amino acids. Germline V gene sequence: CDR1 DFQATT, CDR2 SNEGSKA (reference sequence). The V gene lost 4 bases and the J gene lost 7 bases, with 10 bases spanning the gap. This clonotype originated in a young woman in good health and CMV-seronegative. The chain employs TRBV20-1 and TRBJ1-2; possibly TRBD1 for D (6 bases). Sequencing was carried out using PBMCs. The CDR3 protein is CSANRVSGYTF. As DNA, the CDR3 is TGCAGTGCTAACAGGGTTTCTGGCTACACCTTC.